Listed below are T cell receptor beta chains from one sample, sequenced in a study of cytomegalovirus exposure and HLA in healthy donors. The data were produced by immunoSEQ multiplex PCR, yet TCRdb's version contains in-frame clones alone and is incomplete. The sample has 45,000 to 60,000 clones. Source material: PBMCs. The receptors stem from a male donor in good health and CMV-seronegative. The CDR3 runs from the conserved cysteine through the conserved F or W. Each record gives: D gene, V gene, J gene, CDR3 DNA, CDR3 protein. The D gene is left open where the match is weak.

NA	TRBV29-1	TRBJ1-2	TGCAGCGTGGTGACAGGAGGAGGTGGCTACACCTTC	CSVVTGGGGYTF
NA	TRBV10-1	TRBJ1-5	TGCGCCAGCAGTGAATCGGGTGGGCCCCAGCATTTT	CASSESGGPQHF
NA	TRBV2	TRBJ1-2	TGTGCCAGCAGTGAATCCCCCGGGTCCTATGGCTACACCTTC	CASSESPGSYGYTF
NA	TRBV30	TRBJ2-5	TGTGCCTGGAGTGTTAGCGGCTTCCAAGAGACCCAGTACTTC	CAWSVSGFQETQYF
NA	TRBV7-3	TRBJ2-3	TGTGCCAGCAGCTTAACCGGAGATACGCAGTATTTT	CASSLTGDTQYF
TRBD1	TRBV7-9	TRBJ1-2	TGTGCCAGCAGCCCGAGGGACAGCTATGGCTACACCTTC	CASSPRDSYGYTF
NA	TRBV6-1	TRBJ1-5	TGTGCCAGCAGTCCACAGGGCGGTCAGCCCCAGCATTTT	CASSPQGGQPQHF
TRBD1	TRBV18	TRBJ2-3	TGTGCCAGCTCACCACGGACAGGGACGACAGATACGCAGTATTTT	CASSPRTGTTDTQYF
TRBD1	TRBV18	TRBJ1-1	TGTGCCAGCTCGCCAACCGGGACAGGGGGCGCTGATGCTTTCTTT	CASSPTGTGGADAFF
NA	TRBV4-1	TRBJ1-2	TGCGCCAGCAGCCCGCAGGGGTCCTCCTATAACTATGGCTACACCTTC	CASSPQGSSYNYGYTF
NA	TRBV7-9	TRBJ2-7	TGTGCCAGCAGCCCCCGAGAGTCCTACGAGCAGTACTTC	CASSPRESYEQYF
NA	TRBV6-5	TRBJ1-5	TGTGCCAGCAGTACAGGTAGCAATCAGCCCCAGCATTTT	CASSTGSNQPQHF
NA	TRBV4-1	TRBJ2-7	TGCGCCAGCAGCCAAGCAGGGGCCGCCTACGAGCAGTACTTC	CASSQAGAAYEQYF
NA	TRBV30	TRBJ2-7	TGTGCCTGGAGCCAGGATGTCTACGAGCAGTACTTC	CAWSQDVYEQYF
TRBD1	TRBV6-1	TRBJ1-2	TGTGCCAGCAGCGGAACAGGGGCTGGCTACACCTTC	CASSGTGAGYTF
TRBD1	TRBV6-5	TRBJ1-1	TGTGCCAGCAAACAGGGGGCTGTGAACACTGAAGCTTTCTTT	CASKQGAVNTEAFF